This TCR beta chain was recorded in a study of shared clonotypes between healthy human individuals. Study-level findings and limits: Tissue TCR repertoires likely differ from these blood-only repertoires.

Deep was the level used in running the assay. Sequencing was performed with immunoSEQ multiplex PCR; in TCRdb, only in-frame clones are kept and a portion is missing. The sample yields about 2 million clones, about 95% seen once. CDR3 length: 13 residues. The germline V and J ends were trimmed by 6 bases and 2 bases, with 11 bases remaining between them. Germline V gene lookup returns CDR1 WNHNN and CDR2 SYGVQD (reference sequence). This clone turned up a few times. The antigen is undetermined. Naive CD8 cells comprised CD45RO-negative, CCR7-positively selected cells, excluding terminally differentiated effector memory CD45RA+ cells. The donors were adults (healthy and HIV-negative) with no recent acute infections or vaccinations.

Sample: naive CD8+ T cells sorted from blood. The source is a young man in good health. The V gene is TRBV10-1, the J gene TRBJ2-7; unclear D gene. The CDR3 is CASSGDNPYEQYF. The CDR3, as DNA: TGCGCCAGCAGCGGCGACAACCCCTACGAGCAGTACTTC.